A single sample gave rise to the 20 T cell receptor beta chains below, sequenced in a study of CD8 T cells in Susac syndrome. When the RNA was reverse transcribed, random hexamers were used with an input of roughly 0.45 to 1 ug. TCRdb used MiXCR to reprocess the immunoSEQ multiplex PCR reads, holding one entry per CDR3 protein. The sample lists 150,000 to 190,000 distinct CDR3 sequences, over 95% seen once, with 0.14% to 0.15% in the top ten. Input material: CD8+ T cells from PBMCs. These receptors came from a human donor with multiple sclerosis.

The chain recombines TRBV7-8 with TRBJ2-5; D remains unclear. The CDR3 consists of 14 residues. The V gene's germline CDR1 is SGHVS and CDR2 FQNEAQ. The ends were cut back, 2 bases at V and 0 bases at J, with 7 bases in the middle. CDR3 in amino acids: CASSLRLYQETQYF. CDR3 DNA sequence: TGTGCCAGCAGCTTACGGCTTTACCAAGAGACCCAGTACTTC.

This chain links TRBV20-1 with TRBJ2-6; D unresolved. CDR1 and CDR2 (germline): DFQATT, SNEGSKA (reference sequence). The V and J ends lost 6 bases and 2 bases respectively, with 2 bases between them. This CDR3 comprises 11 residues. The CDR3 loop is CSAPGANVLTF. CDR3 nucleotide sequence: TGCAGTGCCCCTGGGGCCAACGTCCTGACTTTC.

The chain couples TRBV12-3 or TRBV12-4 to TRBJ2-3; the D is unclear. The length of the CDR3 is 13 residues. Trimming shortened V by 5 bases and J by 4 bases, and 10 bases separated the two germline ends. As DNA, the CDR3 is TGTGCCAGCAGTCCCCGCGACGCAGATACGCAGTATTTT. Translated, it gives CASSPRDADTQYF.

V and J are TRBV20-1 and TRBJ2-5, with TRBD2 matching over 7 bases. Germline V gives CDR1 DFQATT, CDR2 SNEGSKA (reference sequence). The trim removed 6 bases at V and 4 bases at J, leaving 8 bases unmatched. The CDR3 has 13 residues. Here the CDR3 DNA reads TGCAGTGCCCGGGACTACGATTTAGAGACCCAGTACTTC. This encodes CSARDYDLETQYF.

The V gene is TRBV27, the J gene TRBJ2-3, with 13 bases matching TRBD2. Germline CDR1 MNHEY, CDR2 SMNVEV (reference sequence). V lost 5 bases, J lost 2 bases, and 7 bases stayed unmatched. This CDR3 has 17 amino acids. DNA of the CDR3: TGTGCCAGCAGTCCCGGACTAGCGGGGGAGGCCACAGATACGCAGTATTTT. Translation: CASSPGLAGEATDTQYF.

The chain couples TRBV3-1 to TRBJ2-1; 11 positions match TRBD2. The V and J ends lost 0 bases and 4 bases, in that order; junction bases with no gene match: 2. The CDR3 is made up of 16 amino acids. Germline CDR1 and CDR2: LGHDT and YNNKEL (reference sequence). In DNA form, the CDR3 reads TGTGCCAGCAGCCAAGATCTAGCGGGGGGTTACAATGAGCAGTTCTTC. This encodes CASSQDLAGGYNEQFF.

The chain combines TRBV9 with TRBJ1-1, with D possibly being TRBD1 (5 bases). Germline lookup yields CDR1 SGDLS and CDR2 YYNGEE. CDR3 length: 16 amino acids. Trimming pared 0 bases from V and 1 base from J, leaving 13 bases between. This CDR3 reads CASSVGTGTENTEAFF. The DNA for the CDR3 is TGTGCCAGCAGCGTAGGGACCGGGACGGAGAACACTGAAGCTTTCTTT.

The rearrangement links TRBV27 to TRBJ2-3; a possible D gene is TRBD2 (6 bases). The CDR3 loop spans 13 amino acids. The germline gives CDR1 MNHEY, CDR2 SMNVEV (reference sequence). V lost 2 bases and J lost 4, with 7 bases in between. The chain's CDR3 is CASSLAGSDTQYF. The CDR3 DNA reads TGTGCCAGCAGTTTAGCGGGGTCAGATACGCAGTATTTT.

This sequence joins TRBV29-1 and TRBJ1-2, with a weak D call TRBD1 (5 bases). V shed 8 bases and J shed 7 bases, with 20 bases lying between them. This CDR3 region has 13 residues. Looked up from germline, CDR1 is SQVTM and CDR2 is ANQGSEA. This CDR3 reads CSTKGQGTVGYTF. The CDR3 nucleotides are TGCAGCACAAAGGGCCAGGGTACCGTTGGCTACACCTTC. The variable domain in full, completed from reference TRBV29-1 and TRBJ1-2, reads SAVISQKPSRDICQRGTSLTIQCQVDSQVTMMFWYRQQPGQSLTLIATANQGSEATYESGFVIDKFPISRPNLTFSTLTVSNMSPEDSSIYLCSTKGQGTVGYTFGSGTRLTVV.

This sequence joins TRBV3-1 and TRBJ2-1; 7 bases map to TRBD2. The junction had 6 bases not matched to a gene; V was cut back by 1 base and J by 6 bases. The CDR3 extends over 15 amino acids. Germline V gene data show CDR1 as LGHDT and CDR2 as YNNKEL (reference sequence). CDR3 sequence: CASSQGRLASNEQFF. As DNA, the CDR3 is TGTGCCAGCAGCCAAGGACGACTAGCAAGCAATGAGCAGTTCTTC.

The chain employs TRBV10-3 and TRBJ1-1; perhaps TRBD1 as D (5 bases). Trimming pared 4 bases from V and 0 bases from J, leaving 9 bases between. Germline lookup yields CDR1 ENHRY and CDR2 SYGVKD. The CDR3 runs 14 residues. The CDR3 is CAISGGALNTEAFF. The DNA of the CDR3 is TGTGCCATCAGTGGCGGGGCTTTGAACACTGAAGCTTTCTTT.

The rearrangement joins TRBV9 to TRBJ2-3; tentatively, D is TRBD1 (6 bases). This CDR3 spans 15 amino acids. V gave up 4 bases and J gave up 6 bases, with 18 bases separating them. Germline V gives CDR1 SGDLS, CDR2 YYNGEE. The chain's CDR3 is CASSISRVQGDTQYF. CDR3 DNA sequence: TGTGCCAGCAGCATTTCCCGGGTTCAGGGGGATACGCAGTATTTT. The full variable domain, with the rest looked up from reference TRBV9 and TRBJ2-3, is DSGVTQTPKHLITATGQRVTLRCSPRSGDLSVYWYQQSLDQGLQFLIQYYNGEERAKGNILERFSAQQFPDLHSELNLSSLELGDSALYFCASSISRVQGDTQYFGPGTRLTVL.

CDR3 in amino acids: CASSLWASGGETQYF. The CDR3 DNA follows: TGTGCCAGCAGCTTATGGGCTAGCGGTGGGGAGACCCAGTACTTC. This chain connects TRBV7-2 to TRBJ2-5; 7 bases match TRBD2. Unmatched junction bases numbered 8, after V lost 2 bases and J lost 5 bases. CDR3 length equals 15 residues. Germline CDR1 is SGHTA and CDR2 is FQGNSA.

The chain couples TRBV7-3 to TRBJ2-7; D ambiguous. There are 12 residues in the CDR3. Germline V gene lookup returns CDR1 SGHTA and CDR2 FQGTGA. V lost 6 bases and J lost 6, with 12 bases in between. The chain's CDR3 is CASSPGWGEQYF. The CDR3 DNA sequence: TGTGCCAGCAGTCCCGGGTGGGGCGAGCAGTACTTC. Full variable domain (missing parts from reference TRBV7-3 and TRBJ2-7): GAGVSQTPSNKVTEKGKYVELRCDPISGHTALYWYRQSLGQGPEFLIYFQGTGAADDSGLPNDRFFAVRPEGSVSTLKIQRTERGDSAVYLCASSPGWGEQYFGPGTRLTVT.

This chain links TRBV7-9 with TRBJ1-1; D is uncertain. Germline CDR1 reads SEHNR; CDR2 reads FQNEAQ (reference sequence). The CDR3 has 16 residues. V lost 1 base and J 0 bases, leaving 12 bases between the germline ends. The CDR3 bases are TGTGCCAGCAGCTTAGGGGCAGGCGACATGAACACTGAAGCTTTCTTT. This sequence encodes CASSLGAGDMNTEAFF. The whole variable domain, filled in from reference TRBV7-9 and TRBJ1-1, reads DTGVSQNPRHKITKRGQNVTFRCDPISEHNRLYWYRQTLGQGPEFLTYFQNEAQLEKSRLLSDRFSAERPKGSFSTLEIQRTEQGDSAMYLCASSLGAGDMNTEAFFGQGTRLTVV.

This clonotype was observed a handful of times. V and J are TRBV9 and TRBJ2-5; D remains ambiguous. This CDR3 region has 12 residues. V was clipped by 3 bases and J by 5 bases, with 8 bases between them. Germline assignment: CDR1 SGDLS and CDR2 YYNGEE. The CDR3 nucleotides are TGTGCCAGCAGCGCCACCGAGGAGACCCAGTACTTC. It translates to CASSATEETQYF. Full variable domain (remainder filled in from reference TRBV9 and TRBJ2-5): DSGVTQTPKHLITATGQRVTLRCSPRSGDLSVYWYQQSLDQGLQFLIQYYNGEERAKGNILERFSAQQFPDLHSELNLSSLELGDSALYFCASSATEETQYFGPGTRLLVL.

The CDR3 spells CSARDWRVSSDEQFF. The CDR3 DNA reads as TGCAGTGCTAGAGACTGGCGGGTCTCGAGCGATGAGCAGTTCTTC. The J gene is TRBJ2-1, the V gene TRBV20-1, with a possible D match to TRBD2 (5 bases). Looked up from germline, CDR1 is DFQATT and CDR2 is SNEGSKA (reference sequence). V gave up 0 bases and J gave up 8 bases, with 17 bases separating them. This CDR3 spans 15 amino acids.

The chain is built from TRBV30 and TRBJ1-2; D may be TRBD1 (5 bases). Deletions cut 0 bases from V and 6 bases from J, with 11 bases between. The CDR3 is 13 amino acids. The germline gives CDR1 GTSNPN, CDR2 SVGIG (reference sequence). Written as DNA, the CDR3 is TGTGCCTGGAGTGTACGGTGGGGCGATGGCTACACCTTC. It codes for CAWSVRWGDGYTF. Full variable domain (rest looked up from reference TRBV30 and TRBJ1-2): SQTIHQWPATLVQPVGSPLSLECTVEGTSNPNLYWYRQAAGRGLQLLFYSVGIGQISSEVPQNLSASRPQDRQFILSSKKLLLSDSGFYLCAWSVRWGDGYTFGSGTRLTVV.

The rearrangement uses TRBV15 and TRBJ2-1; D may be TRBD1 (6 bases). The CDR3 spans 15 residues. CDR1 LNHNV and CDR2 YYDKDF come from the germline V gene (reference sequence). Deletions cut 0 bases from V and 5 bases from J, with 11 bases between. DNA of the CDR3: TGTGCCACCAGCAGAGAGGGGGCCCTCCACAATGAGCAGTTCTTC. This sequence encodes CATSREGALHNEQFF.

This clonotype has more than one count but fewer than ten. This rearrangement joins TRBV25-1 to TRBJ1-5, with D perhaps matching TRBD1 (6 bases). Looked up from germline, CDR1 is MGHDK and CDR2 is SYGVNS. Trimming removed 5 bases at V and 4 bases at J, with 12 bases between. The CDR3 loop spans 14 amino acids. CDR3 region: CASSLPGANQPQHF. The CDR3 coding sequence is TGTGCCAGCAGTCTCCCAGGGGCTAATCAGCCCCAGCATTTT.